This T cell receptor beta chain was documented in a study of tissue T cells after allogeneic stem cell transplantation (dated by TCRdb to between 2021 and 2022). Some background on the complete study: The study profiled TCR beta repertoires across many tissues from research autopsies of patients with and without GVHD, plus mouse models of GVHD. The human part of the study was a prospective observational study with no blinding and no randomization.

Library construction relied on the immunoSEQ multiplex PCR assay. TCRbeta CDR3 sequencing was done by Adaptive Biotechnologies at survey depth, reporting CDR3 sequences, V/J genes, productive frequency and template counts. TCR beta CDR3 regions were amplified from genomic DNA instead of RNA. Per the source publication's procedure: Jensen-Shannon divergence was used to quantify pairwise repertoire overlap between tissues, with a value of 1 indicating complete divergence and a value of 0 indicating identical repertoires. Tissues were grouped by single-linkage agglomerative hierarchical clustering of pairwise JSD values, and the clustering results were shown as dendrograms. GLIPH2 was run on all patient samples with simulation_depth 1000, kmer_min_depth 3, cdr3_length_cutoff 8, keeping groups with more than two unique CDR3s. A standardized tissue-overlap score was generated by extrapolating Jaccard GLIPH-group overlap across patients to a standard repertoire size of 1000 clones. Linear mixed-effect models, with tissue as a fixed effect and individual as a random effect, were used to test how diversity related to clinical or experimental variables. The table was pulled from immuneACCESS by TCRdb, which kept in-frame rearrangements only. Such tables lose some clones; where checked, under half of the loss comes from unresolved V genes, and the rest has no known cause. Clone size and the V and J calls come from that table; the DNA yielded D and trimming. The sample yields over 40,000 clones; 73% were counted once. The biggest ten clones account for roughly 0.55% of the sample.

Study-wide findings and limitations: Few T cell clones were found to be shared across patients, but shared repertoire signatures across patients were revealed in a tissue-specific fashion by motif-based clustering. In both patients and mice, T cells from blood and spleen covered only a limited part of the TCR repertoire found in tissues. Within patients, how anatomically similar tissues were was a major factor shaping TCR repertoire composition, regardless of disease or transplant status. A small and clinically heterogeneous patient cohort was studied, and sampling depth was acknowledged as a limitation. The study did not establish which tissue TCRs were alloreactive or antigen-specific, and some clones may have been host cells that persisted.

As concerns this clone: What antigen it recognizes has not been identified. With a mouse as the source, gene names and germline sequences are drawn from the mouse. The CDR3 end falls 1 residue outside the read, so it is completed with the germline J gene.

The CDR3 runs 16 amino acids, cysteine and phenylalanine included. Only the CDR3 bases that were read are kept: 45 of them, in frame from base 1. Trimming removed 4 bases from V and 1 base from J, leaving 15 bases between the germline ends. The germline V gene gives CDR1 as SGHSN and CDR2 as HYEKVE. This TCR derives from a pool of C57BL/6 mice in good health. The chain is encoded by TRBV12-1 joined to TRBJ1-4; the D gene is perhaps TRBD1, from 5 matching bases. The sample taken for sequencing was sorted cells pooled from one or two spleens. The part of the CDR3 DNA that was read is TGTGCCAGCTCCCAACCCCGGGACTATTCCAACGAAAGATTATTT. Translation gives CASSQPRDYSNERLF. In full, the CDR3 reads CASSQPRDYSNERLFF.